These 28 T cell receptor beta chains share one sample of origin, sequenced in a study of T cell responses to AZD1222 COVID-19 vaccine. TCRdb's copy holds only in-frame clones and misses some; the assay was immunoSEQ multiplex PCR. The table has approximately 130,000 clones, roughly 85% seen once; the top ten hold around 8.3%. The material was peripheral blood, obtained 28 days after the second dose of the MenACWY control vaccine. The source is an adult who received the MenACWY meningococcal vaccine as a control.

The genes are TRBV19 and TRBJ2-1, with 9 positions matching TRBD2. Trimming took 5 bases from V and 8 from J; bases not matched to a gene: 7. Germline loops: CDR1 LNHDA, CDR2 SQIVND (reference sequence). CDR3 length: 14 residues. The CDR3 sequence: CASSVSAGGYEQFF. The CDR3 bases are TGTGCCAGTAGTGTTTCAGCGGGGGGTTATGAGCAGTTCTTC.

V usage is TRBV28 and J usage is TRBJ1-2, with 8 bases lining up with TRBD1. CDR1 and CDR2 from the germline V gene are MDHEN and SYDVKM. Trimming removed 7 bases from V and 5 bases from J; junction bases left unmatched: 9. The CDR3 runs 14 residues. In DNA form, the CDR3 reads TGTGCCAGCACCCTACCGGACAGGGAGTATGGCTACACCTTC. This translates into CASTLPDREYGYTF.

The V and J genes are TRBV7-2 and TRBJ1-2; D possibly corresponds to TRBD1 (6 bases). The CDR3 covers 14 residues. The germline V gene encodes CDR1 SGHTA and CDR2 FQGNSA. The germline V and J ends were trimmed by 5 bases and 2 bases, with 12 bases remaining between them. Here the CDR3 DNA reads TGTGCCAGCAGCCCAACAGGGATCAACTATGGCTACACCTTC. It specifies CASSPTGINYGYTF.

At least ten counts were recorded for this clone. The chain recombines TRBV4-2 with TRBJ1-2; D remains unclear. The CDR3 runs to 14 residues. Germline assignment: CDR1 LGHNA and CDR2 YNFKEQ. With 0 bases removed from V and 7 bases from J, the gap between germline ends came to 12 bases. The CDR3 spells CASSQEGQAAGYTF. CDR3 DNA: TGTGCCAGCAGCCAAGAAGGTCAGGCGGCTGGCTACACCTTC.

The V and J genes are TRBV5-1 and TRBJ2-1, with a possible D match to TRBD2 (6 bases). Germline V gene data show CDR1 as SGHRS and CDR2 as YFSETQ. The CDR3 runs 15 residues. The V gene lost 4 bases and the J gene lost 5 bases, with 16 bases spanning the gap. The CDR3 DNA sequence: TGCGCCAGCAGCCGGACTACTGCCACCAACAATGAGCAGTTCTTC. Its translation is CASSRTTATNNEQFF.

This chain joins TRBV7-2 and TRBJ1-3; the D gene is possibly TRBD1 (6 bases). This CDR3 comprises 16 residues. Trimming removed 1 base from V and 0 bases from J, with 10 bases in between. The V gene's germline CDR1 is SGHTA and CDR2 FQGNSA. The CDR3, as DNA: TGTGCCAGCAGCTTAGAAATCAGGGGCTCTGGAAACACCATATATTTT. It specifies CASSLEIRGSGNTIYF.

The gene calls are TRBV5-6 and TRBJ2-5; 9 bases agree with TRBD1. The V gene end was trimmed by 4 bases and the J gene end by 1 base; junction bases not matched to a gene: 2. CDR1 is SGHDT, CDR2 YYEEEE, per germline. The CDR3 consists of 14 residues. The CDR3 bases are TGTGCCAGCAGCCGGACAGGGGCCCAAGAGACCCAGTACTTC. As protein: CASSRTGAQETQYF.

This sequence joins TRBV25-1 and TRBJ1-1, with D hard to call. With 6 bases removed from V and 0 bases from J, the gap between germline ends came to 8 bases. Germline loops: CDR1 MGHDK, CDR2 SYGVNS. The CDR3 covers 13 residues. CDR3 in amino acids: CASRTRVNTEAFF. The CDR3 DNA sequence: TGTGCCAGCAGGACCAGAGTGAACACTGAAGCTTTCTTT.

This rearrangement joins TRBV5-8 to TRBJ1-5; 10 bases map to TRBD1. The CDR3 contains 16 residues. With 4 bases clipped from V and 6 bases from J, the junction kept 10 bases outside the gene matches. Germline loops: CDR1 SGHTS, CDR2 YDEGEE. As DNA, the CDR3 is TGTGCCAGCAGCCCCCCAAGACAGGGGGCAGCTCAGCCCCAGCATTTT. This sequence encodes CASSPPRQGAAQPQHF.

In nucleotides, the CDR3 is TGTGCCAGCAGCCTTGGGGACGGGATGGCCAAAAACATTCAGTACTTC. Protein sequence: CASSLGDGMAKNIQYF. The chain employs TRBV14 and TRBJ2-4; possibly TRBD1 or TRBD2 for D (5 bases each). This CDR3 is 16 amino acids long. The V gene's germline CDR1 is SGHDN and CDR2 FVKESK. The V end was cut by 4 bases, the J end by 1 base, with 14 bases between.

The chain carries TRBV5-1 and TRBJ1-2; 9 bases are a match to TRBD1. CDR1 SGHRS and CDR2 YFSETQ come from the germline V gene. V trimming: 1 base; J trimming: 3 bases; junction bases outside the gene matches: 7. There are 16 residues in the CDR3. For the CDR3, the DNA is TGCGCCAGCAGCTTGAGCCCGGGACAGGGAGACTATGGCTACACCTTC. Translated: CASSLSPGQGDYGYTF.

Written as DNA, the CDR3 is TGTGCCAGCACCTCAGGGTCGACAGATACGCAGTATTTT. Translating it yields CASTSGSTDTQYF. This chain links TRBV7-2 with TRBJ2-3; possible D gene TRBD1, 5 bases. Trimming pared 7 bases from V and 3 bases from J, leaving 11 bases between. Germline V CDR1 and CDR2: SGHTA, FQGNSA. The CDR3 has 13 amino acids.

This clone appeared a single time. The CDR3 DNA sequence: TGTGCCACGGGTCTCGACAGGTTTCACGATACGCAGTATTTT. It translates to CATGLDRFHDTQYF. The chain carries TRBV15 and TRBJ2-3, with a tentative D call TRBD1 (6 bases). The CDR3 has 14 residues. V gave up 9 bases and J gave up 6 bases, with 19 bases separating them. CDR1 and CDR2 (germline): LNHNV, YYDKDF (reference sequence).

V usage is TRBV7-8 and J usage is TRBJ2-2, with 7 bases lining up with TRBD2. With V trimmed by 1 base and J by 4 bases, 6 bases remained unmatched. Per the germline V gene, CDR1 is SGHVS and CDR2 is FQNEAQ. The CDR3 runs 16 residues. CDR3 sequence (DNA): TGTGCCAGCAGCTTAGAGTGGGAGGGTGGCACCGGGGAGCTGTTTTTT. This encodes CASSLEWEGGTGELFF.

The chain couples TRBV7-2 to TRBJ2-3, with D tentatively TRBD2 (5 bases). Deletions cut 8 bases from V and 6 bases from J, with 21 bases between. Germline V gives CDR1 SGHTA, CDR2 FQGNSA. The CDR3 runs to 15 residues. The CDR3 sequence: CASGTRTPGIDTQYF. In DNA form, the CDR3 reads TGTGCCAGCGGTACTCGGACTCCCGGGATTGATACGCAGTATTTT. Full variable domain (outside the CDR3, taken from reference TRBV7-2 and TRBJ2-3): GAGVSQSPSNKVTEKGKDVELRCDPISGHTALYWYRQSLGQGLEFLIYFQGNSAPDKSGLPSDRFSAERTGGSVSTLTIQRTQQEDSAVYLCASGTRTPGIDTQYFGPGTRLTVL.

V gene TRBV7-9 combines with J gene TRBJ2-5; D uncertain. This CDR3 contains 15 residues. Germline V CDR1 and CDR2: SEHNR, FQNEAQ (reference sequence). The V gene lost 1 base and the J gene lost 0 bases, with 9 bases spanning the gap. The CDR3 is CASSLGVGNQETQYF. The CDR3 nucleotides are TGTGCCAGCAGCTTAGGGGTAGGGAACCAAGAGACCCAGTACTTC.

The gene calls are TRBV6-1 and TRBJ2-7; 10 positions agree with TRBD1. Germline values: CDR1 MNHNS, CDR2 SASEGT. The CDR3 sequence is 11 residues long. CDR3 in amino acids: CASSEGRDRGV. The CDR3 nucleotides read TGTGCCAGCAGTGAAGGCCGGGACAGGGGTGTC.

This clone was recorded a few times. The chain joins TRBV19 to TRBJ1-5; a possible D gene is TRBD1 (5 bases). Between the trimmed V and J ends, which lost 0 bases and 6 bases, there was a span of 15 bases. The CDR3 has 16 residues. Germline V gene lookup returns CDR1 LNHDA and CDR2 SQIVND (reference sequence). The CDR3 here is CASSIDRRQGRQPQHF. As DNA, the CDR3 is TGTGCCAGTAGTATAGATCGGCGGCAGGGTCGTCAGCCCCAGCATTTT.

This chain joins TRBV24-1 and TRBJ2-7, with a possible D match to TRBD1 (6 bases). The CDR3 is made up of 13 amino acids. Trimming took 1 base from V and 7 from J, leaving 10 bases between them. Germline CDR1 KGHDR, CDR2 SFDVKD. The CDR3 reads CATSDFGGGEQYF. CDR3 in DNA: TGTGCCACCAGTGATTTTGGGGGCGGGGAGCAGTACTTC.

The chain employs TRBV11-2 and TRBJ2-7, with 9 nucleotides matching TRBD2. The length of the CDR3 is 15 residues. V was pared by 5 bases and J by 2 bases, with 7 bases of the junction left unmatched. Germline V gives CDR1 SGHAT, CDR2 FQNNGV. CDR3 nucleotide sequence: TGTGCCAGCAGCCCCTGGACTAGCGAGCCCTACGAGCAGTACTTC. Translating it yields CASSPWTSEPYEQYF. Complete variable domain (other parts from reference TRBV11-2 and TRBJ2-7): EAGVAQSPRYKIIEKRQSVAFWCNPISGHATLYWYQQILGQGPKLLIQFQNNGVVDDSQLPKDRFSAERLKGVDSTLKIQPAKLEDSAVYLCASSPWTSEPYEQYFGPGTRLTVT.

The rearrangement uses TRBV15 and TRBJ2-1; tentative D call: TRBD1 (5 bases). From germline, CDR1 is LNHNV and CDR2 YYDKDF (reference sequence). This CDR3 is 14 amino acids long. The V gene lost 4 bases and the J gene lost 5 bases, with 12 bases spanning the gap. The CDR3 protein is CATSIWTNHNEQFF. DNA of the CDR3: TGTGCCACCAGCATTTGGACAAACCACAATGAGCAGTTCTTC.

On this clone itself: The same CDR3 also results from other DNA sequences found in this sample. The rearrangement joins TRBV7-9 to TRBJ1-2; D gene unclear. V lost 1 base and J 8 bases, leaving 11 bases between the germline ends. The CDR3 covers 13 residues. Germline V gene data show CDR1 as SEHNR and CDR2 as FQNEAQ (reference sequence). The DNA for the CDR3 is TGTGCCAGCAGCTTAGACAGAGTATACGGCTACACCTTC. Protein sequence: CASSLDRVYGYTF.

The V call is TRBV12-3 or TRBV12-4, the J call TRBJ1-6; D not certain. V dropped 4 bases and J dropped 6 bases, with 7 bases sitting between them. This CDR3 has 13 residues. CDR3 amino acids: CASSSVGNSPLHF. The CDR3 nucleotides read TGTGCCAGCAGTTCCGTTGGTAATTCACCCCTCCACTTT.

This clone was found once. The rearrangement uses TRBV29-1 and TRBJ2-4; D is tentatively TRBD1 or TRBD2 (5 bases each). Trimming removed 1 base at V and 4 bases at J, with 8 bases between. CDR1 SQVTM and CDR2 ANQGSEA come from the germline V gene. This CDR3 has 13 residues. The CDR3 DNA is TGCAGCGTTGAAGGGGGACGTAAAAACATTCAGTACTTC. This translates into CSVEGGRKNIQYF.

J is TRBJ1-6 and V is TRBV5-1; no clear D gene. From germline, CDR1 is SGHRS and CDR2 YFSETQ. The germline V and J ends were trimmed by 0 bases and 0 bases, with 4 bases remaining between them. This CDR3 comprises 15 residues. The CDR3 is CASSLDNSYNSPLHF. The CDR3 DNA sequence: TGCGCCAGCAGCTTGGACAACTCCTATAATTCACCCCTCCACTTT.

The V and J genes are TRBV7-2 and TRBJ1-1; D remains ambiguous. Trimming removed 5 bases at V and 10 bases at J, with 14 bases between. Germline CDR1 reads SGHTA; CDR2 reads FQGNSA. This CDR3 is built from 12 residues. The CDR3 coding sequence is TGTGCCAGCAGCAAATCTTCCAGTGGAGCTTTCTTT. Translated: CASSKSSSGAFF.

This sequence joins TRBV5-1 and TRBJ1-1, with D maybe TRBD1 (5 bases). This CDR3 contains 15 residues. Deletions cut 0 bases from V and 4 bases from J, with 13 bases between. The V gene's germline CDR1 is SGHRS and CDR2 YFSETQ. CDR3 nucleotide sequence: TGCGCCAGCAGCTTGGACACTCACGGGGGCACTGAAGCTTTCTTT. Translation: CASSLDTHGGTEAFF.

V is TRBV5-1 and J is TRBJ1-5; a weak D match, TRBD1 (5 bases). V was shortened by 4 bases and J by 7 bases, with 15 bases between the two germline ends. The CDR3 spans 14 residues. CDR1 is SGHRS and CDR2 is YFSETQ in the germline V gene. The CDR3 nucleotides are TGCGCCAGCAGCCTTTTCCAGGGTGACCAGCCCCAGCATTTT. Its translation: CASSLFQGDQPQHF.